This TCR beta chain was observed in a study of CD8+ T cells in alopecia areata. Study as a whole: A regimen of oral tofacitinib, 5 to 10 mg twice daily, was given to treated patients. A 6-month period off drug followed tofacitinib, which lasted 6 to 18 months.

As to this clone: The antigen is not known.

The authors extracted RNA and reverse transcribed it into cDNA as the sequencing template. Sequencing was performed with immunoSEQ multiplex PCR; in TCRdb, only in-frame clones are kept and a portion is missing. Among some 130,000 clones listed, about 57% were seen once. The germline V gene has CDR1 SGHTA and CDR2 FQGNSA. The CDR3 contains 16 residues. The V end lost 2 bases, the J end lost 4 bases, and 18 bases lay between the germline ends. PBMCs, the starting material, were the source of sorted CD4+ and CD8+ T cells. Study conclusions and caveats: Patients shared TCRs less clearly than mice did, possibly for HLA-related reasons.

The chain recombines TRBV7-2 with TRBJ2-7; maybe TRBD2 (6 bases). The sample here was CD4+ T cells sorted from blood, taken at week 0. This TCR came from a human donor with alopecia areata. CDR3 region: CASSLTPSGARYEQYF. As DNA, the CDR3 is TGTGCCAGCAGCTTAACACCCTCGGGAGCCCGATACGAGCAGTACTTC.